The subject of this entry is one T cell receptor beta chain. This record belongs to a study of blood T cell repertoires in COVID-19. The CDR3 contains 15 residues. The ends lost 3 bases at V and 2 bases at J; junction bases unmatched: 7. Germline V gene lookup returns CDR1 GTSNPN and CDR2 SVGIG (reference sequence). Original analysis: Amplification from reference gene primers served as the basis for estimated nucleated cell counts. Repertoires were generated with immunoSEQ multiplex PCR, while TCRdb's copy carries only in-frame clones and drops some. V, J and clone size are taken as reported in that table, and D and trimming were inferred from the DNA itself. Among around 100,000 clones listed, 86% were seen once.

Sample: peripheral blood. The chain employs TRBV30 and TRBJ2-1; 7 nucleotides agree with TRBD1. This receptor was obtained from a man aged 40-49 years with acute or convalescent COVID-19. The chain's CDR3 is CAWSHNRGAYNEQFF. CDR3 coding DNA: TGTGCCTGGAGCCATAACAGGGGCGCCTACAATGAGCAGTTCTTC.